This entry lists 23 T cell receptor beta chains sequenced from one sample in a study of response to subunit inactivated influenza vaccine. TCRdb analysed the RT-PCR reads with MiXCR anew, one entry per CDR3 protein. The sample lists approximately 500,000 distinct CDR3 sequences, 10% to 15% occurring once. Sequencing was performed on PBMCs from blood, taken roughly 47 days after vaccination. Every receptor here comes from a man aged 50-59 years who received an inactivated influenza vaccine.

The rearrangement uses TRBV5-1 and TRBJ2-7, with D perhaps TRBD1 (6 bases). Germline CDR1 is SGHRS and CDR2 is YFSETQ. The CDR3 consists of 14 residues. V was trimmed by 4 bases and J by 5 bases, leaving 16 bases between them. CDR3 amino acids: CASSRVQGIDEQYF. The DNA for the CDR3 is TGCGCCAGCAGCCGTGTACAGGGTATCGACGAGCAGTACTTC.

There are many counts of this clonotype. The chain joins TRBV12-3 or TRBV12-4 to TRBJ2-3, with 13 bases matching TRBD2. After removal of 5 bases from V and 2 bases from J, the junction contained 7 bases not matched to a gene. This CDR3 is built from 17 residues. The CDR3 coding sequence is TGTGCCAGCAGTCCCAGACTAGCGGGAGGTAACACAGATACGCAGTATTTT. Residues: CASSPRLAGGNTDTQYF.

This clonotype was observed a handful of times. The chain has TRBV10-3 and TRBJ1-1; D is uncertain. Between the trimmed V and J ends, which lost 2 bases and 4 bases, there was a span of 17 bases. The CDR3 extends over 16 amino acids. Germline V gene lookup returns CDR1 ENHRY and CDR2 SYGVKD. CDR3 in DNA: TGTGCCATCAGTGAGGAGCCTCTTAAAGTCGGCACTGAAGCTTTCTTT. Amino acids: CAISEEPLKVGTEAFF.

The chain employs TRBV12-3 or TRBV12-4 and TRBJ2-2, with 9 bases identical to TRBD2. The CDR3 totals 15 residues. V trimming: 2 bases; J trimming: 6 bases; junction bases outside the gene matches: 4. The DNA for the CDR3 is TGTGCCAGCAGTTTATTGCTAGCGGGATCCGGGGAGCTGTTTTTT. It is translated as CASSLLLAGSGELFF.

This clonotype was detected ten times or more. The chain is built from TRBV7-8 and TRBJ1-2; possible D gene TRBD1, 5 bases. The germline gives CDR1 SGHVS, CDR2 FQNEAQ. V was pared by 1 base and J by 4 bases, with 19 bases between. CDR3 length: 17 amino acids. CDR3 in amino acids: CASSLVLMRGSGYGYTF. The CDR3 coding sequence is TGTGCCAGCAGCTTAGTGTTAATGAGGGGATCCGGCTATGGCTACACCTTC.

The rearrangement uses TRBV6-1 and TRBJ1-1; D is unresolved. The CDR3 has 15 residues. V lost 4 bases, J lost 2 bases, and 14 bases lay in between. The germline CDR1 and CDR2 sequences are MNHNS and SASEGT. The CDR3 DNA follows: TGTGCCAGCAGTGTAGGGAGGTGGGGTAACACTGAAGCTTTCTTT. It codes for CASSVGRWGNTEAFF.

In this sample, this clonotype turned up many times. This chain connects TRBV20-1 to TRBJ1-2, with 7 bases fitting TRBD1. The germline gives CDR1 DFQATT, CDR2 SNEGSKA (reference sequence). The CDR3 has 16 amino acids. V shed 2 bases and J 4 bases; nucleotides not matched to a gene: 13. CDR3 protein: CSARPRQGLFGYGYTF. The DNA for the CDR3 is TGCAGTGCTAGACCAAGACAGGGCCTTTTTGGCTATGGCTACACCTTC.

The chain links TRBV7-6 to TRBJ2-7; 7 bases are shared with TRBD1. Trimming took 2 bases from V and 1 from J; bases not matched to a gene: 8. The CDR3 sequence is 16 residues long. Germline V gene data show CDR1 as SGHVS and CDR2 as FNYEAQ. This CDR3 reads CASSLTADRLSYEQYF. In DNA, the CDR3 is TGTGCCAGCAGCTTAACAGCGGACAGGCTTTCCTACGAGCAGTACTTC.

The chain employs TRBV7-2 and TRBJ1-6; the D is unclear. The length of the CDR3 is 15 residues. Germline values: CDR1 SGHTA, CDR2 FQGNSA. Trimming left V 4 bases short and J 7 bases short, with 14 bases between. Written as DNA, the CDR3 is TGTGCCAGCAGCTCGTTCGACGGATTCAATTCACCCCTCCACTTT. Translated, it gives CASSSFDGFNSPLHF.

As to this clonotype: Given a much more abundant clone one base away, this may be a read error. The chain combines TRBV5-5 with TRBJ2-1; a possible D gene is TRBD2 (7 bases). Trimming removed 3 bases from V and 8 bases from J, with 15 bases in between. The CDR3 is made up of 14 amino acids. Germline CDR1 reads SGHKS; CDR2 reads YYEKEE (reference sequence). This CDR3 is CASSSRGRGYEQFF. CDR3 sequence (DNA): TGTGCCAGCAGCTCCAGAGGGAGGGGGTATGAGCAGTTCTTC.

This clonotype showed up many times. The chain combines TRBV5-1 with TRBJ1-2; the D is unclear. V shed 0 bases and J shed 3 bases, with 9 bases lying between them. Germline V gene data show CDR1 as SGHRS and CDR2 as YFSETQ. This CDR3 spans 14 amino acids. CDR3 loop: CASSLEGGYYGYTF. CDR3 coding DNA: TGCGCCAGCAGCTTGGAAGGAGGCTACTATGGCTACACCTTC.

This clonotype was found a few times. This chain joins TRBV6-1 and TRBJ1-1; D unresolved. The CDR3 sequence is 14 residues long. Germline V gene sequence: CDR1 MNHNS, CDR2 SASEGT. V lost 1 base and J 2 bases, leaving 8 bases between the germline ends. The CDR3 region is CASSEVGTNTEAFF. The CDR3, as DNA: TGTGCCAGCAGTGAAGTCGGAACCAACACTGAAGCTTTCTTT.

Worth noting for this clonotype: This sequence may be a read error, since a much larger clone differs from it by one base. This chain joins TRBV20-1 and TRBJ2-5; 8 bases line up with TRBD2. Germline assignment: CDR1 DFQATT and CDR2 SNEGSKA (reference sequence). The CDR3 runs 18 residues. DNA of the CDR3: TGCTGTGCTAGAGATCCGGGCGGGGGGCCGTACTCATGGGAGACCCAGTACTTC. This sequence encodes CCARDPGGGPYSWETQYF.

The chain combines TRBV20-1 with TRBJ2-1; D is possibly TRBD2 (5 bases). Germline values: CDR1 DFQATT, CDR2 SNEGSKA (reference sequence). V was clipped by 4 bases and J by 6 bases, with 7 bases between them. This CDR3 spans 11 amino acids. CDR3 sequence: CSATSSNEQFF. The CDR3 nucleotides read TGCAGTGCTACTAGCAGCAATGAGCAGTTCTTC.

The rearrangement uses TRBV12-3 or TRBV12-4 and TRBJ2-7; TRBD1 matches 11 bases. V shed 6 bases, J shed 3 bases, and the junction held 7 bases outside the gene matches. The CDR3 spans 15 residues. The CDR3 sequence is CASRPWGQGDYEQYF. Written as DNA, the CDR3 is TGTGCCAGCAGACCCTGGGGACAGGGGGACTACGAGCAGTACTTC.

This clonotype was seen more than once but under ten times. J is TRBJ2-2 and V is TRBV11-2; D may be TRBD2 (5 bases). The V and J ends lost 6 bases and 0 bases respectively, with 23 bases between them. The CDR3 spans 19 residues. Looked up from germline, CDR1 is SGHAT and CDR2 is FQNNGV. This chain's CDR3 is CASRSLRADLRANTGELFF. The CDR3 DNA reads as TGTGCCAGCAGAAGTTTAAGAGCGGACCTCAGAGCGAACACCGGGGAGCTGTTTTTT.

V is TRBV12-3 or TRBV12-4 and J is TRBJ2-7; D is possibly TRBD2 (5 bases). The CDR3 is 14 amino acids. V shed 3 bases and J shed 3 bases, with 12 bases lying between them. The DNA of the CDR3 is TGTGCCAGCAGTTTTGGGCGGACTCACTACGAGCAGTACTTC. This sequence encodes CASSFGRTHYEQYF.

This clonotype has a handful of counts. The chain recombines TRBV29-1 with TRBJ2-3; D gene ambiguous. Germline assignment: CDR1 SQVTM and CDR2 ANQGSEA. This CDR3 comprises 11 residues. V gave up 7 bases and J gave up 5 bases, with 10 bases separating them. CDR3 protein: CSGSSVDTQYF. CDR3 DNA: TGCAGCGGGTCTTCAGTAGATACGCAGTATTTT.

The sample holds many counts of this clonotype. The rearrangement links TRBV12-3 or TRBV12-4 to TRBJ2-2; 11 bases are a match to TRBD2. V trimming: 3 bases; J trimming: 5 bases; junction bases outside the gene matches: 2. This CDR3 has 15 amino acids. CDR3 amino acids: CASSFRLAGTGELFF. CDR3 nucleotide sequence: TGTGCCAGCAGTTTTCGACTAGCGGGAACCGGGGAGCTGTTTTTT.

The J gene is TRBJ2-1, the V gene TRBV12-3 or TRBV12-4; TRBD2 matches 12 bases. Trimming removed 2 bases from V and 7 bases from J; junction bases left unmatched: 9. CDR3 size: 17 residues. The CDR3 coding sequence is TGTGCCAGCAGTTTAAGGGCTAGCGGGAGGGCCAGGAATGAGCAGTTCTTC. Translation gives CASSLRASGRARNEQFF.

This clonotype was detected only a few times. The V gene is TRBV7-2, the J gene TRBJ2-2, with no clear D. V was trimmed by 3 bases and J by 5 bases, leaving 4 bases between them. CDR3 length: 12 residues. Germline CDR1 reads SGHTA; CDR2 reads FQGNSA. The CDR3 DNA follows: TGTGCCAGCAGCTTTCTAACCGGGGAGCTGTTTTTT. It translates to CASSFLTGELFF.

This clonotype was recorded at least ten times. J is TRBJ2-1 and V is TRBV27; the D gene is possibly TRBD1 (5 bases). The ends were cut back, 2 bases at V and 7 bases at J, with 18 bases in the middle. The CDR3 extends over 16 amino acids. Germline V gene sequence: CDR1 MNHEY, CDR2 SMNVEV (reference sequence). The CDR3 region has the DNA TGTGCCAGCAGTTTAACGGCCGTGGGGCTCGCGAATGAGCAGTTCTTC. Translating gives CASSLTAVGLANEQFF.

The CDR3 DNA is TGTGCCAGCAAAGTCGACAGGTCCAATGAAAAACTGTTTTTT. It yields the protein CASKVDRSNEKLFF. The chain carries TRBV6-1 and TRBJ1-4; a weak D match, TRBD1 (6 bases). There are 14 residues in the CDR3. Trimming took off 7 bases at V and 5 bases at J, with 14 bases between the two ends. Per the germline V gene, CDR1 is MNHNS and CDR2 is SASEGT.